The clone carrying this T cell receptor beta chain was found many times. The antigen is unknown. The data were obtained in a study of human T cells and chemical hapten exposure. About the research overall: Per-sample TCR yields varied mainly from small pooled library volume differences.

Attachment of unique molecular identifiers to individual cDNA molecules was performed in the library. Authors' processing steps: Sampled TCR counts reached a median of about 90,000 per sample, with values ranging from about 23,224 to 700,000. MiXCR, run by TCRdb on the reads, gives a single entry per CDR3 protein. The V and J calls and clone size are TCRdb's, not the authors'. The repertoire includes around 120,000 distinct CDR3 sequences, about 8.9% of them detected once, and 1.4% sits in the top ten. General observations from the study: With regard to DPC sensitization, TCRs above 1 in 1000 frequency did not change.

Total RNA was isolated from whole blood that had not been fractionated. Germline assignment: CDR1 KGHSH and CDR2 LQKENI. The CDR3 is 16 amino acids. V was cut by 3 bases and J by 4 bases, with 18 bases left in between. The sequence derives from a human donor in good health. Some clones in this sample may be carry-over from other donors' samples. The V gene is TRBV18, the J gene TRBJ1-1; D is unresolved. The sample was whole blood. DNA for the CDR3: TGTGCCAGCTCACCTGGGCCCGGTTCAAGCGGCACTGAAGCTTTCTTT. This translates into CASSPGPGSSGTEAFF. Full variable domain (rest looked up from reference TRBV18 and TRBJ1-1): NAGVMQNPRHLVRRRGQEARLRCSPMKGHSHVYWYRQLPEEGLKFMVYLQKENIIDESGMPKERFSAEFPKEGPSILRIQQVVRGDSAAYFCASSPGPGSSGTEAFFGQGTRLTVV.